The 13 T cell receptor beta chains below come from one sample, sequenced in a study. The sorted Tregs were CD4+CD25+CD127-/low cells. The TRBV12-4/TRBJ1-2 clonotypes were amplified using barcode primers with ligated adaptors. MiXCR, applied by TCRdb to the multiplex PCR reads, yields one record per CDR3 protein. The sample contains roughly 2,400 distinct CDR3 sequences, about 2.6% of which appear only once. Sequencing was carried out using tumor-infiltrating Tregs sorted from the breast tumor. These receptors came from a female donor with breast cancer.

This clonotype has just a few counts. The CDR3 is CASSFGRTYGYTF. In nucleotides, the CDR3 is TGTGCCAGCAGTTTTGGGAGAACCTATGGCTACACCTTC. The chain links TRBV12-3 or TRBV12-4 to TRBJ1-2; D gene unclear. This CDR3 spans 13 amino acids. V shed 3 bases and J shed 4 bases, with 9 bases lying between them.

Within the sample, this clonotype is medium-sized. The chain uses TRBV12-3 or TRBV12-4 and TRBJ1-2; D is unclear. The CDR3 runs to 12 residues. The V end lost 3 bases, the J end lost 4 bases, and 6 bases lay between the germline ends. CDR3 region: CASSLGFYGYTF. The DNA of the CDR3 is TGTGCCAGCAGTTTGGGGTTCTATGGCTACACCTTC.

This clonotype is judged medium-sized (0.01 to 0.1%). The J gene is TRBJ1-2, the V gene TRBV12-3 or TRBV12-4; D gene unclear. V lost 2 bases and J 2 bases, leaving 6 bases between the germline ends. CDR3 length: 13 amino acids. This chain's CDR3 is CASSLRQNYGYTF. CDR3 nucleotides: TGTGCCAGCAGTTTAAGGCAGAACTATGGCTACACCTTC.

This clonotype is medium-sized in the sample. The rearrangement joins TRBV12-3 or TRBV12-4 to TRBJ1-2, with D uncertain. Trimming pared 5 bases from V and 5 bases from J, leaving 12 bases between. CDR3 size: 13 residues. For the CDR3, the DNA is TGTGCCAGCAGTCCGAGGGATCGTTATGGCTACACCTTC. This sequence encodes CASSPRDRYGYTF.

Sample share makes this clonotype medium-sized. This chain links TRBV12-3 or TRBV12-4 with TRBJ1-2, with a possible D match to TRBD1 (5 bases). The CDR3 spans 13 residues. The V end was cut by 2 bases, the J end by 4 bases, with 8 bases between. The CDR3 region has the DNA TGTGCCAGCAGTTTATCAGGGCTCTATGGCTACACCTTC. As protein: CASSLSGLYGYTF.

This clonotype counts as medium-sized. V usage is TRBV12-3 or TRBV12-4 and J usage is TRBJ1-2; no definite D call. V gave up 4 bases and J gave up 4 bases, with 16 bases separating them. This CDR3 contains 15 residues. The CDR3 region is CASSSRSGPSYGYTF. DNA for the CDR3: TGTGCCAGCAGTTCTCGATCCGGGCCTTCCTATGGCTACACCTTC.

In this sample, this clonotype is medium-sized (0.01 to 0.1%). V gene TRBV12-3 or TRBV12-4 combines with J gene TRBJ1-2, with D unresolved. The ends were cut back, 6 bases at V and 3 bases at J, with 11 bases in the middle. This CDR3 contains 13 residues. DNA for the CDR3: TGTGCCAGCAGACAGTTCTTCGACTATGGCTACACCTTC. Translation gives CASRQFFDYGYTF.

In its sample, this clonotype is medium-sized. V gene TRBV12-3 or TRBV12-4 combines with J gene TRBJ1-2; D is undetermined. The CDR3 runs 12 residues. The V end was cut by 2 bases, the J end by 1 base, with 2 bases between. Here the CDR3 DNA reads TGTGCCAGCAGTTTACATAACTATGGCTACACCTTC. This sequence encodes CASSLHNYGYTF.

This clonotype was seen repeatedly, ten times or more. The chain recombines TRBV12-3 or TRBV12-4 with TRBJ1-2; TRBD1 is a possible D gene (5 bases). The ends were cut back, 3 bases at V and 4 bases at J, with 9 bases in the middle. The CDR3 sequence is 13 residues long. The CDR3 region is CASSFDSRYGYTF. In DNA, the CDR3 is TGTGCCAGCAGTTTCGACAGCCGCTATGGCTACACCTTC.

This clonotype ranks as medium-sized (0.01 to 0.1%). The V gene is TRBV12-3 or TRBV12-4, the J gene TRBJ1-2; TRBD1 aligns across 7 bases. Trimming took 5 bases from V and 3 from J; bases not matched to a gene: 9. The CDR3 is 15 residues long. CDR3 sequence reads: CASSPHFDRDYGYTF. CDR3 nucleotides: TGTGCCAGCAGTCCCCACTTCGACAGGGACTATGGCTACACCTTC.

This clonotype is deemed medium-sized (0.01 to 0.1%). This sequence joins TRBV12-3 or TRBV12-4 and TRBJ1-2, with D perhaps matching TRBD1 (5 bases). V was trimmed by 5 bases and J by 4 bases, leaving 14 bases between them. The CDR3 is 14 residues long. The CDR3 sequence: CASSSQGGGYGYTF. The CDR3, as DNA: TGTGCCAGCAGTAGTCAGGGCGGAGGCTATGGCTACACCTTC.

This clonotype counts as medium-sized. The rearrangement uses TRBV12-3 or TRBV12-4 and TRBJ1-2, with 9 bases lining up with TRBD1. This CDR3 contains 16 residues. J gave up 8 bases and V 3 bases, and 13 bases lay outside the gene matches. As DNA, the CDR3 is TGTGCCAGCAGTTTCGCCCCGGGACAGGGATTTGGCGGCTACACCTTC. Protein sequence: CASSFAPGQGFGGYTF.

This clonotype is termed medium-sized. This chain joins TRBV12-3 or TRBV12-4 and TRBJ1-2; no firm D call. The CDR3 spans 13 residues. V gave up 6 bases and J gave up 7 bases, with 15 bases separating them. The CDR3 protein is CASSLESVSGYTF. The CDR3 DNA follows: TGTGCCAGCAGCCTCGAATCCGTCAGTGGCTACACCTTC.